Shown below are 6 T cell receptor beta chains from a single sample sequenced in a study of cytomegalovirus exposure and HLA in healthy donors. With 60 Vbeta and 13 Jbeta primers, the PCR was carried out. TCRdb keeps only in-frame clones here, not all; method: immunoSEQ multiplex PCR. The sample includes 180,000 or so clones, 78% of them seen just once. Sequencing was done on a sample of PBMCs. The receptors stem from a female donor in good health and CMV-seronegative.

This clone was recorded only once. The chain is built from TRBV5-1 and TRBJ1-2, with D possibly matching TRBD1 (6 bases). The CDR3 extends over 15 amino acids. Germline values: CDR1 SGHRS, CDR2 YFSETQ. Trimming stripped 3 bases from V and 0 bases from J, with 12 bases between. CDR3 sequence reads: CASSSTGRTNYGYTF. The CDR3 nucleotides read TGCGCCAGCAGCTCGACAGGAAGAACTAACTATGGCTACACCTTC.

Written as DNA, the CDR3 is TGTGCCAGCAGCGTAATAGATGCCGGGGAGCTGTTTTTT. As protein: CASSVIDAGELFF. The V and J genes are TRBV9 and TRBJ2-2; D is unresolved. This CDR3 contains 13 residues. Germline V gene data show CDR1 as SGDLS and CDR2 as YYNGEE. V was cut by 1 base and J by 6 bases, with 7 bases left in between. Drawing the rest from reference TRBV9 and TRBJ2-2, the complete variable domain is DSGVTQTPKHLITATGQRVTLRCSPRSGDLSVYWYQQSLDQGLQFLIQYYNGEERAKGNILERFSAQQFPDLHSELNLSSLELGDSALYFCASSVIDAGELFFGEGSRLTVL.

This chain joins TRBV7-8 and TRBJ2-2, with 11 positions matching TRBD2. V trimming: 5 bases; J trimming: 1 base; junction bases outside the gene matches: 3. This CDR3 region has 16 residues. Germline lookup yields CDR1 SGHVS and CDR2 FQNEAQ. The DNA for the CDR3 is TGTGCCAGCAGCCCGGGACTAGCGGAGAACACCGGGGAGCTGTTTTTT. Encoded protein: CASSPGLAENTGELFF.

This clone was detected a few times. This rearrangement joins TRBV27 to TRBJ1-1; no firm D call. Germline CDR1 is MNHEY and CDR2 is SMNVEV (reference sequence). The V end lost 6 bases, the J end lost 0 bases, and 8 bases lay between the germline ends. The CDR3 covers 13 residues. CDR3 loop: CASRREVNTEAFF. DNA of the CDR3: TGTGCCAGCAGGAGGGAGGTGAACACTGAAGCTTTCTTT.

The CDR3 reads CASSYLASEDYEQYF. The CDR3 DNA follows: TGTGCCAGCAGTTACTTGGCTAGCGAGGACTACGAGCAGTACTTC. The rearrangement joins TRBV6-6 to TRBJ2-7, with D maybe TRBD2 (6 bases). Trimming left V 1 base short and J 3 bases short, with 13 bases between. Germline CDR1 and CDR2: MNHNY and SVGAGI (reference sequence). The CDR3 is 15 residues long.

The genes are TRBV4-3 and TRBJ1-1; tentatively, D is TRBD1 (6 bases). Deletions cut 1 base from V and 4 bases from J, with 13 bases between. The CDR3 is 15 residues long. CDR1 is LGHNA and CDR2 is YSLEER in the germline V gene. The CDR3 DNA is TGCGCCAGCAGCCAAGGTGCCAGGGGTCGCACTGAAGCTTTCTTT. Protein product: CASSQGARGRTEAFF.